One and the same sample provided the 21 T cell receptor beta chains below, sequenced in a study of T cells in Graves' hyperthyroidism and ophthalmopathy. Researchers took RNA transcripts and amplified the TCR beta CDR3 regions from them. Using the HTBI primer set, a first-round RT-PCR was run on the TCR CDR3. Each CDR3 protein gets one entry after TCRdb re-called the multiplex PCR reads with MiXCR. Of roughly 500,000 distinct CDR3 sequences listed, 35% to 55% are singletons. Sample: peripheral blood or thyroid tissue (not recorded which). Receptor source: an adult woman with Graves' disease, either hyperthyroidism or ophthalmopathy (not recorded which).

This chain connects TRBV25-1 to TRBJ1-6; no definite D call. Germline CDR1 is MGHDK and CDR2 is SYGVNS. V was trimmed by 6 bases and J by 7 bases, leaving 10 bases between them. The CDR3 length is 13 residues. The CDR3 nucleotides are TGTGCCAGCAGGGCAGAAAGGAATTCACCCCTCCACTTT. Translated, it gives CASRAERNSPLHF.

The chain recombines TRBV7-9 with TRBJ2-7; D unresolved. CDR1 is SEHNR, CDR2 FQNEAQ, per germline (reference sequence). The CDR3 consists of 13 residues. Between the trimmed V and J ends, which lost 10 bases and 2 bases, there was a span of 15 bases. The CDR3 protein is CAIRWTETYEQYF. CDR3 bases: TGTGCCATCAGATGGACGGAAACCTACGAGCAGTACTTC. Variable domain in full (rest from reference TRBV7-9 and TRBJ2-7): DTGVSQNPRHKITKRGQNVTFRCDPISEHNRLYWYRQTLGQGPEFLTYFQNEAQLEKSRLLSDRFSAERPKGSFSTLEIQRTEQGDSAMYLCAIRWTETYEQYFGPGTRLTVT.

Ten or more counts support this clonotype. The rearrangement uses TRBV27 and TRBJ2-5; 9 nucleotides align to TRBD1. V was clipped by 1 base and J by 5 bases; unmatched bases: 8. Germline V lookup: CDR1 MNHEY, CDR2 SMNVEV (reference sequence). The CDR3 contains 16 residues. This CDR3 is CASSLYGGTGLETQYF. The CDR3 coding sequence is TGTGCCAGCAGTTTATATGGCGGGACAGGGCTGGAGACCCAGTACTTC.

This clonotype was seen repeatedly, ten times or more. The CDR3 spells CSARDGMSPRPQHF. DNA of the CDR3: TGCAGTGCTAGAGATGGGATGTCGCCGCGGCCCCAGCATTTT. The rearrangement joins TRBV20-1 to TRBJ1-5; no reliable D call. CDR1 DFQATT and CDR2 SNEGSKA come from the germline V gene (reference sequence). Trimming removed 0 bases at V and 9 bases at J, with 15 bases between. The CDR3 is 14 residues long.

This chain links TRBV7-2 with TRBJ2-7; 10 nucleotides line up with TRBD2. Germline V gene lookup returns CDR1 SGHTA and CDR2 FQGNSA. V shed 5 bases and J 3 bases; nucleotides not matched to a gene: 4. The CDR3 totals 14 residues. CDR3 DNA sequence: TGTGCCAGCAGCCGAGCGGGGGGGCTCTACGAGCAGTACTTC. Encoded protein: CASSRAGGLYEQYF.

V gene TRBV7-2 combines with J gene TRBJ2-5; D possibly corresponds to TRBD2 (5 bases). The germline V gene has CDR1 SGHTA and CDR2 FQGNSA. This CDR3 comprises 15 residues. Trimming left V 6 bases short and J 6 bases short, with 20 bases between. CDR3 coding DNA: TGTGCCAGCAGTTCGGACGGGCTAGGAGGAAAGACCCAGTACTTC. Its translation: CASSSDGLGGKTQYF. Together with reference TRBV7-2 and TRBJ2-5, the CDR3 gives the full variable domain: GAGVSQSPSNKVTEKGKDVELRCDPISGHTALYWYRQSLGQGLEFLIYFQGNSAPDKSGLPSDRFSAERTGGSVSTLTIQRTQQEDSAVYLCASSSDGLGGKTQYFGPGTRLLVL.

This clonotype was counted ten times or more. The CDR3 region is CASSGLAGGEETQYF. The DNA of the CDR3 is TGTGCCAGCAGTGGACTAGCGGGAGGGGAGGAGACCCAGTACTTC. This chain uses TRBV6-5 with TRBJ2-5; 15 nucleotides agree with TRBD2. V lost 5 bases and J lost 5; bases outside the gene matches: 3. The CDR3 loop spans 15 amino acids. Germline V lookup: CDR1 MNHEY, CDR2 SVGAGI.

The J gene is TRBJ1-1, the V gene TRBV10-3; 9 nucleotides match TRBD1. CDR1 is ENHRY, CDR2 SYGVKD, per germline. V lost 6 bases, J lost 2 bases, and 10 bases stayed unmatched. The CDR3 covers 16 residues. For the CDR3, the DNA is TGTGCCATCAGCCTAGGACCGGGACAGGGAAACACTGAAGCTTTCTTT. Its protein product is CAISLGPGQGNTEAFF.

The table lists this clonotype with many counts. V usage is TRBV6-1 and J usage is TRBJ2-7, with unresolved D. Germline CDR1 MNHNS, CDR2 SASEGT. V lost 6 bases and J lost 2, with 14 bases in between. CDR3 length: 14 amino acids. The CDR3 is CASSPPPPTYEQYF. DNA of the CDR3: TGTGCCAGCAGCCCCCCGCCGCCGACCTACGAGCAGTACTTC.

This chain uses TRBV2 with TRBJ1-5; 8 positions agree with TRBD1. CDR1 is SNHLY and CDR2 is FYNNEI in the germline V gene. CDR3 size: 13 residues. Trimming removed 5 bases from V and 6 bases from J; junction bases left unmatched: 3. The chain's CDR3 is CASSTTGGQPQHF. DNA for the CDR3: TGTGCCAGCAGTACAACAGGGGGTCAGCCCCAGCATTTT.

CDR3 nucleotides: TGTGCCAGCAGTTTAAGGGCTTCCGGAAAGGGCAACTATGGCTACACCTTC. Translated: CASSLRASGKGNYGYTF. This chain uses TRBV12-3 or TRBV12-4 with TRBJ1-2, with D unclear. The CDR3 contains 17 residues. Between the trimmed V and J ends, which lost 2 bases and 2 bases, there was a span of 18 bases.

A remark on this clonotype: A read error may be the cause here, since a much bigger clone is one base away. The conserved phenylalanine or tryptophan normally closing the CDR3 is absent here, so this likely arose from a read error. V is TRBV5-1 and J is TRBJ1-1; 7 positions agree with TRBD1. The V segment lost 4 bases and the J segment 3 bases; nucleotides outside the gene matches: 9. The germline gives CDR1 SGHRS, CDR2 YFSETQ. This CDR3 region has 15 residues. The chain's CDR3 is CASSARQGEDTEAFL. The CDR3, as DNA: TGCGCCAGCAGCGCGCGACAGGGTGAAGACACTGAAGCTTTCCTT.

The chain uses TRBV7-9 and TRBJ1-1, with a tentative D call TRBD1 (6 bases). The germline V and J ends were trimmed by 5 bases and 3 bases, with 16 bases remaining between them. Per the germline V gene, CDR1 is SEHNR and CDR2 is FQNEAQ (reference sequence). This CDR3 comprises 15 residues. DNA of the CDR3: TGTGCCAGCAGCGAGGGGGGCTGGGAGCACACTGAAGCTTTCTTT. Translating it yields CASSEGGWEHTEAFF. Complete variable domain (other parts from reference TRBV7-9 and TRBJ1-1): DTGVSQNPRHKITKRGQNVTFRCDPISEHNRLYWYRQTLGQGPEFLTYFQNEAQLEKSRLLSDRFSAERPKGSFSTLEIQRTEQGDSAMYLCASSEGGWEHTEAFFGQGTRLTVV.

CDR3 region: CSVGGSATDTSGRSEQYF. The CDR3 coding sequence is TGCAGCGTTGGTGGCAGTGCTACTGACACTAGCGGGAGAAGTGAGCAGTACTTC. The V call is TRBV29-1, the J call TRBJ2-7, with TRBD2 matching over 11 bases. The germline gives CDR1 SQVTM, CDR2 ANQGSEA. CDR3 length: 18 residues. Trimming removed 4 bases from V and 7 bases from J; junction bases left unmatched: 21.

This chain uses TRBV7-2 with TRBJ1-2, with D hard to call. In germline, CDR1 is SGHTA, CDR2 FQGNSA. Trimming removed 1 base from V and 3 bases from J, with 9 bases in between. The CDR3 has 14 amino acids. The CDR3 is CASSLVGRDYGYTF. CDR3 DNA: TGTGCCAGCAGCTTAGTGGGGAGGGACTATGGCTACACCTTC.

This clonotype was counted at least ten times. The chain recombines TRBV7-6 with TRBJ1-6; possibly TRBD1 for D (5 bases). There are 14 residues in the CDR3. V lost 4 bases and J lost 7, with 11 bases in between. Per germline, CDR1 SGHVS and CDR2 FNYEAQ. CDR3 nucleotides: TGTGCCAGCAGCTGGGGGGGAAACAATTCACCCCTCCACTTT. Encoded protein: CASSWGGNNSPLHF.

The J gene is TRBJ1-1, the V gene TRBV12-3 or TRBV12-4; D is unclear. The V end was cut by 4 bases, the J end by 10 bases, with 16 bases between. This CDR3 is built from 13 residues. CDR3 region: CASSWPGVGPAFF. The DNA for the CDR3 is TGTGCCAGCAGTTGGCCGGGAGTAGGGCCAGCTTTCTTT.

The genes are TRBV12-3 or TRBV12-4 and TRBJ2-5; D remains ambiguous. With 5 bases removed from V and 7 bases from J, the gap between germline ends came to 8 bases. The length of the CDR3 is 11 residues. The CDR3 nucleotides read TGTGCCAGCAGTCCATCCGTGACCCAGTACTTC. Amino acid sequence: CASSPSVTQYF.

This clonotype was seen at least ten times. The V call is TRBV6-5, the J call TRBJ1-2; D uncertain. CDR1 MNHEY and CDR2 SVGAGI come from the germline V gene. This CDR3 has 12 amino acids. The ends were cut back, 6 bases at V and 8 bases at J, with 13 bases in the middle. The CDR3 reads CASRETMGGYTF. The CDR3 bases are TGTGCCAGCAGGGAAACGATGGGGGGCTACACCTTC.

The chain has TRBV10-2 and TRBJ2-5; weak D call: TRBD1 (6 bases). This CDR3 is built from 15 residues. From germline, CDR1 is WSHSY and CDR2 SAAADI. V shed 2 bases and J shed 1 base, with 11 bases lying between them. The CDR3 nucleotides read TGCGCCAGCAGTGAGCCGGGACAAGCCCAAGAGACCCAGTACTTC. Translation: CASSEPGQAQETQYF.

The table lists this clonotype with a count of one. The chain links TRBV19 to TRBJ2-7; 9 bases line up with TRBD1. This CDR3 has 15 amino acids. Per germline, CDR1 LNHDA and CDR2 SQIVND (reference sequence). V was clipped by 5 bases and J by 6 bases; unmatched bases: 11. Here the CDR3 reads CASSPRTGAASEQYF. The CDR3 DNA sequence: TGTGCCAGTAGTCCCAGGACAGGGGCTGCGAGCGAGCAGTACTTC. The full variable domain, in which reference TRBV19 and TRBJ2-7 provide the parts outside the CDR3, is DGGITQSPKYLFRKEGQNVTLSCEQNLNHDAMYWYRQDPGQGLRLIYYSQIVNDFQKGDIAEGYSVSREKKESFPLTVTSAQKNPTAFYLCASSPRTGAASEQYFGPGTRLTVT.